This TCR beta chain emerged from a study of T cell responses to AZD1222 COVID-19 vaccine. General study results and limits: Donors were largely white British and mainly female; clonal diversity was possibly underestimated. Just a handful of people given AZD1222 tested seropositive at baseline. At 160-218 and 743-854, vaccine-associated CD4 TCRs were dominant, and they spanned spike.

TCRdb keeps only in-frame clones here, not all; method: immunoSEQ multiplex PCR. The sample records about 150,000 clones, 85% to 95% being singletons. Researchers grouped second doses given at about 4 or about 12 weeks into one pool. V dropped 4 bases and J dropped 2; count of bases not matched to a gene: 4. This CDR3 has 15 residues. In germline, CDR1 is MDHEN, CDR2 SYDVKM. Notes on this clone: Its specificity is not known.

The genes are TRBV28 and TRBJ2-3, with 9 bases that match TRBD2. The receptor comes from an adult who received the AZD1222 COVID-19 vaccine. This specimen consisted of peripheral blood, obtained 28 days after the second AZD1222 dose. The CDR3 DNA is TGTGCCAGCAGTTCCCCTAGCGGGGTCACAGATACGCAGTATTTT. Translating gives CASSSPSGVTDTQYF.